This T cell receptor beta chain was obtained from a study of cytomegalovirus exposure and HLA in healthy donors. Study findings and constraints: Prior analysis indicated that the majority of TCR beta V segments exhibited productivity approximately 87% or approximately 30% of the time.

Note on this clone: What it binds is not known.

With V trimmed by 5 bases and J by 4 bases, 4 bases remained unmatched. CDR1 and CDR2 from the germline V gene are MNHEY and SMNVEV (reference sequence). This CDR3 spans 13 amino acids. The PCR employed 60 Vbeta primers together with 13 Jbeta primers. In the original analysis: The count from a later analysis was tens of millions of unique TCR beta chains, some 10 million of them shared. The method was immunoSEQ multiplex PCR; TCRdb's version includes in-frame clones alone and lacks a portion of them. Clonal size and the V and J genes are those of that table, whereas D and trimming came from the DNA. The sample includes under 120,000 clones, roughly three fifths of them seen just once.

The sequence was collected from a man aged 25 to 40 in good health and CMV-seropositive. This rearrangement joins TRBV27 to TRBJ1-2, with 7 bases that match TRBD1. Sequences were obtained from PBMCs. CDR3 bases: TGTGCCAGCAGTCCAGGGGGGCTCTATGGCTACACCTTC. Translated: CASSPGGLYGYTF.